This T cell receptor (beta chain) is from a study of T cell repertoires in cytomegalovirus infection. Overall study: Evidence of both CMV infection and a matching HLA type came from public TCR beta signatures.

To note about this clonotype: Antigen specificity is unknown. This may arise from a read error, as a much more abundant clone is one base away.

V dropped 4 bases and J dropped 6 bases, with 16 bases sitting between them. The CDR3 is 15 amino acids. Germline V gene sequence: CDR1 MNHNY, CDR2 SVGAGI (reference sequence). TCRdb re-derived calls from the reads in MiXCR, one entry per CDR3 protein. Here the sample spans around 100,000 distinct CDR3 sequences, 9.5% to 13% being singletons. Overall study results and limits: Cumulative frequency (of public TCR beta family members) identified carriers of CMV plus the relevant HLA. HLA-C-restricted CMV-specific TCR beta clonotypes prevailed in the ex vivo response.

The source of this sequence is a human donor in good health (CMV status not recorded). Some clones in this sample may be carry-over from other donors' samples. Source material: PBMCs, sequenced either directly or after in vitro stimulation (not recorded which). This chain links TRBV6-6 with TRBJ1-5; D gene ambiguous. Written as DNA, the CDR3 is TGTGCCAGCAGTTCCGACCGAACCCGGAGTCAGCCCCAGCATTTT. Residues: CASSSDRTRSQPQHF.